The rows below give T cell receptor beta chains drawn from one sample of a study. Using its own MiXCR run on the 5' RACE reads, TCRdb lists one record per CDR3 protein. The repertoire includes roughly 10,000 distinct CDR3 sequences, 34% of them detected once, and 5.6% sits in the top ten. Sample: Tregs sorted from blood. The source of these receptors is a female donor with breast cancer. CDR3s include the opening cysteine and the closing phenylalanine or tryptophan. D genes are given only for firm matches. Some rows mark clone size as missing; the rest say once, few, many or name a class of expanded clone.

d_gene	abundance	v_gene	j_gene	CDR3nt	CDR3aa
TRBD1	NA	TRBV12-3/TRBV12-4	TRBJ2-3	TGTGCCAGCAGCCCAGGGGGCTTAGGCGTCTTACTCACAGATACGCAGTATTTT	CASSPGGLGVLLTDTQYF
NA	NA	TRBV27	TRBJ2-3	TGTGCCAGCAGTCCCTTGGGCCACACAGATACGCAGTATTTT	CASSPLGHTDTQYF
NA	NA	TRBV20-1	TRBJ1-3	TGCAGTGCTAGTTCCAGGGAGATCGGTGGAAACACCATATATTTT	CSASSREIGGNTIYF
TRBD1	NA	TRBV30	TRBJ1-1	TGTGCCTGGAGTGTCAGGGGGGGCACTGAAGCTTTCTTT	CAWSVRGGTEAFF
TRBD2	NA	TRBV6-2/TRBV6-3	TRBJ2-1	TGTGCCATCAAGACTAGCGGGATCAATGAGCAGTTCTTC	CAIKTSGINEQFF
TRBD2	once	TRBV6-5	TRBJ2-3	TGTGCCAGCAGTTACTCTCTTGCGGGAGTCTTAGGTACGCAGTATTTT	CASSYSLAGVLGTQYF
TRBD1	few	TRBV4-2	TRBJ2-3	TGTGCCAGCAGCCCGGGTCCCGGGACAGGGACAGATACGCAGTATTTT	CASSPGPGTGTDTQYF
TRBD1	few	TRBV29-1	TRBJ1-5	TGCAGCGTTGGATACACCGCAGGGGGCCCCAATCAGCCCCAGCATTTT	CSVGYTAGGPNQPQHF
NA	NA	TRBV2	TRBJ1-4	TGTGCCAGCACCCTTCGGGGAATCGATGAAAAACTGTTTTTT	CASTLRGIDEKLFF
NA	medium-sized	TRBV12-3/TRBV12-4	TRBJ2-5	TGTGCCAGCAGTTTGACTGAAGAGACCCAGTACTTC	CASSLTEETQYF